This record concerns one T cell receptor (beta chain) sequence. Its recognized antigen is unknown. No much larger clone exists at a distance of one base, and base qualities are not known. This sample is part of a study of blood T cell repertoires in COVID-19 (TCRdb year 2020). The study in broad terms: Samples covering the acute and convalescent phases of COVID-19 were provided by collaborators in the United States, Italy and Spain. The material from the prospective study consisted of cDNA or gDNA derived from T cells, B-cell-depleted T cells, or PBMCs. Deeply sampled blood TCRbeta repertoires from subjects exposed to, actively infected with, or recovered from COVID-19 were included in the dataset. The repertoires were made available in a free public database intended to serve as a resource for research on the immune response to SARS-CoV-2. The samples were drawn from the first 160 participants of the ongoing ImmuneRACE study and from some 1,300 subjects provided by 6 global collaborators. Sample metadata almost always included a de-identified subject ID, COVID-19 status, age in years and sex. Where available, HLA class I and class II types were taken from metadata supplied by the sample provider and were not determined by assay-based typing. Points the paper makes about the study in general: Clinical and demographic metadata were provided uncurated, with the amount varying by source and participant.

Clipping removes 6 bases from V and 0 bases from J, with 4 as the unmatched junction base count. The germline V gene specifies SGHTA as CDR1 and FQGNSA as CDR2. The CDR3 spans 14 residues, from the cysteine through the phenylalanine. CDR3 DNA is the only sequence kept; it has 42 bases, read in frame from the first base. The immunoSEQ Assay, a bias-controlled multiplex PCR, was used to amplify TCRbeta CDR3 regions from genomic DNA. Concerning the study's data processing: Within the assay, amplification of reference gene primers was used to estimate how many nucleated cells each sample contained. To quantify the absolute abundance of each unique TCRbeta CDR3 rearrangement, sequence reads were collapsed and filtered. Productive Simpson clonality was computed per sample as the square root of Simpson's diversity index over productive rearrangements. The table was pulled from immuneACCESS by TCRdb, which kept in-frame rearrangements only. Such tables lose some clones; where checked, under half of the loss comes from unresolved V genes, and the rest has no known cause. V and J calls and clone size are given by that table; D and trimming were obtained from the DNA. Present in this sample are over 150,000 clones, 83% of which were seen just once. The top ten hold about 12% of the sample.

One collaborating source in Seattle enrolled patients while the patients were actively infected and followed the patients over time throughout the course of disease. Collaborating institutions collected whole blood in K2EDTA tubes following their own protocols. For TCRbeta analysis, collaborators shipped samples in one of three forms: frozen whole blood, isolated PBMCs, or DNA extracted from either of those sample types. The sample taken for sequencing was peripheral blood. The sequence was collected from a woman aged 60 to 75 with COVID-19, enrolled during active disease. The V and J segments used are TRBV7-2 and TRBJ1-1; TRBD1 matches 7 bases in the middle. The sequence in DNA is TGTGCCAGCAGGGGACAGATACTGAACACTGAAGCTTTCTTT. Its coded protein is CASRGQILNTEAFF.